This T cell receptor (beta chain) was sequenced in a study of a mutant IDH1 vaccine in newly diagnosed glioma. Whole-study context: Treated patients were approximately 60% male, roughly 40% female, mean age roughly 40 years.

TCRdb keeps only in-frame clones here, not all; method: immunoSEQ multiplex PCR. The table lists over 60,000 clones, about four fifths of them singletons. Notes on this clone: Its antigen is unidentified.

Study outcomes and limitations: Altogether, almost 95% of patients exhibited vaccine-induced immune responses.

Time point denoted: week 35, safety follow-up. Vaccine doses each comprised 300 ug of mutant IDH1 20-mer peptide, with topical imiquimod. The CDR3 extends over 13 amino acids. Germline V lookup: CDR1 SNHLY, CDR2 FYNNEI. Deletions cut 6 bases from V and 5 bases from J, with 14 bases between. The sequence came from a man between 40 and 49 years old with glioma. The sequences come from PBMCs, collected from a glioma patient whose treatment included an IDH1 peptide vaccine. This chain connects TRBV2 to TRBJ2-7, with TRBD2 as a possible D gene (6 bases). For the CDR3, the DNA is TGTGCCAGCAGGAAGACTAGTCTCAACGAGCAGTACTTC. Protein: CASRKTSLNEQYF. The entire variable domain, with the rest obtained from reference TRBV2 and TRBJ2-7, is as follows: EPEVTQTPSHQVTQMGQEVILRCVPISNHLYFYWYRQILGQKVEFLVSFYNNEISEKSEIFDDQFSVERPDGSNFTLKIRSTKLEDSAMYFCASRKTSLNEQYFGPGTRLTVT.